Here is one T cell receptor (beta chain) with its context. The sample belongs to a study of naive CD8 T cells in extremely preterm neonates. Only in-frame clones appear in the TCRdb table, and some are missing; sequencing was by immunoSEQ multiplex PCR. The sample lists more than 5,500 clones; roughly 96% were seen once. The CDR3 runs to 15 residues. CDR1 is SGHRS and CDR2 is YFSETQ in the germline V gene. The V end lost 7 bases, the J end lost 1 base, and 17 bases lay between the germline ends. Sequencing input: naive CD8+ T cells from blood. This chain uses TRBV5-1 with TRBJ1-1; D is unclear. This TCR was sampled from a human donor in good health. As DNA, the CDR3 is TGCGCCAGCCGCCCAACCGACGGGTCGAACACTGAAGCTTTCTTT. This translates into CASRPTDGSNTEAFF.